These 4 T cell receptor beta chains came from one sample sequenced in a study of T cell clonotyping in hematopoietic cell transplantation. Time point specified: recipient sample about 28 days before transplant, after cytoreduction. Some clones are missing from TCRdb's copy, which holds only in-frame ones; the method was immunoSEQ multiplex PCR. There are about 38,000 clones in the sample; 95% occur only once, and under 2% lies in the top ten. The sequences come from peripheral blood mononuclear cells, collected before stem cell transplant. All receptors come from a man aged 35 to 55 with chronic myeloid leukemia. Some clones in this sample may be carry-over from other donors' samples.

The V gene is TRBV28, the J gene TRBJ1-2; 9 bases line up with TRBD1. Germline V gives CDR1 MDHEN, CDR2 SYDVKM. After removal of 3 bases from V and 5 bases from J, the junction contained 4 bases not matched to a gene. The CDR3 totals 14 residues. The CDR3 sequence is CASSFETGGYGYTF. The CDR3 coding sequence is TGTGCCAGCAGTTTCGAGACAGGGGGATATGGCTACACCTTC.

By its share, this clone is large. J is TRBJ2-6 and V is TRBV28; 7 bases align to TRBD1. The CDR3 has 16 amino acids. CDR1 and CDR2 (germline): MDHEN, SYDVKM. Trimming cost V 6 bases and J 0 bases; bases outside gene matches: 5. The CDR3 DNA sequence: TGTGCCAGCAGCCAGGGGGAACACTCTGGGGCCAACGTCCTGACTTTC. The encoded protein is CASSQGEHSGANVLTF.

The chain employs TRBV28 and TRBJ1-4; D possibly corresponds to TRBD1 (5 bases). CDR1 and CDR2 from the germline V gene are MDHEN and SYDVKM. Trimming shortened V by 6 bases and J by 3 bases, and 11 bases separated the two germline ends. This CDR3 spans 14 amino acids. In DNA, the CDR3 is TGTGCCAGCAGCACCGGGGGACCTAATGAAAAACTGTTTTTT. Protein: CASSTGGPNEKLFF.

This clone was seen more than once but under ten times. The CDR3 DNA reads as TGTGCCAGCAGTCTACTGAGGGCCTCCAAGGAACAGCCCCAGCATTTT. Protein product: CASSLLRASKEQPQHF. The chain links TRBV2 to TRBJ1-5; D is unresolved. Germline V gene lookup returns CDR1 SNHLY and CDR2 FYNNEI. This CDR3 is 16 amino acids long. Trimming took 5 bases from V and 7 from J, leaving 21 bases between them.